This T cell receptor beta chain was identified in a study of tumor-infiltrating lymphocytes in primary liver carcinoma. The input was roughly 0.5 ug total RNA; TCR beta cDNA was made from it with a constant-region primer. Amplification in three nested multiplex PCR rounds with slightly modified ARM-PCR gave rise to TCR beta libraries. In the first two PCR rounds, TRBV1-TRBV30 forward primers were paired with a C-beta reverse primer, and each round lasted roughly 9 cycles. TCRdb independently ran MiXCR on the multiplex PCR reads; one entry per CDR3 protein. Found here are 300,000 to 400,000 distinct CDR3 sequences, less than 70% of them singletons; the top ten hold 5.5% to 7%. Germline DNA was also extracted, and blood RNA was taken from unsorted whole blood. Among the patients, all had chronic HBV infection and none had been treated. The germline V gene has CDR1 SEHNR and CDR2 FQNEAQ (reference sequence). The CDR3 covers 13 residues.

The sample taken for sequencing was peripheral blood. This TCR came from a man aged 35 to 55 with primary liver carcinoma and hepatitis B virus infection. The chain uses TRBV7-9 and TRBJ2-5; no clear D. The CDR3 reads CVSIGGQKETQYF. CDR3 DNA: TGTGTTAGCATCGGTGGGCAGAAAGAGACCCAGTACTTC.